Reported below is one TCR beta chain. Antigen: not known. This table comes from immunoSEQ multiplex PCR, and its TCRdb copy is limited to in-frame clones, with some not included. The table shows tens of thousands of clones, with more than 80% occurring only once. The data were taken from a study of OX40 agonist ivuxolimab in advanced cancers. Study context: A male proportion of approximately 80% was recorded, with mean age approximately 60 years and range about 23 to 90. Study outcomes and limitations: Expanded clones belonging to CD8+ T cells outnumbered, on average, those of CD4+.

Patients had blood sampled at baseline and again on cycle 4 day 1 and cycle 7 day 1. Germline V lookup: CDR1 SGHRS, CDR2 YFSETQ. The V gene end was trimmed by 4 bases and the J gene end by 2 bases; junction bases not matched to a gene: 13. The CDR3 sequence is 17 residues long. Material: CD4+ or CD8+ T cells sorted from blood, obtained in a trial of the OX40 agonist ivuxolimab. This TCR came from an adult with an advanced solid tumor such as melanoma, head and neck, liver or kidney cancer. The chain employs TRBV5-1 and TRBJ2-7; the match to TRBD2 covers 9 bases. CDR3 DNA sequence: TGCGCCAGCAGCCGAGCAGCCCCGGGACTAGCTGCCTACGAGCAGTACTTC. It encodes CASSRAAPGLAAYEQYF.